These 18 T cell receptor beta chains share one sample of origin, sequenced in a study of human thymus T cells. Here immunoSEQ multiplex PCR was the method, and the copy in TCRdb shows in-frame clones only, minus some. The table includes about 44,000 clones, 85% to 95% detected once. Sequencing was carried out using blood. The receptors here all came from a boy under two years old with a congenital heart defect but otherwise immunologically healthy.

This chain uses TRBV6-1 with TRBJ1-4; no clear D gene. Per the germline V gene, CDR1 is MNHNS and CDR2 is SASEGT. The ends were cut back, 3 bases at V and 8 bases at J, with 10 bases in the middle. The CDR3 totals 13 residues. CDR3: CASSEVVREKLFF. In DNA form, the CDR3 reads TGTGCCAGCAGTGAGGTGGTGCGGGAAAAACTGTTTTTT.

DNA of the CDR3: TGTGCCAGCAGTCCTCGAGGACTAGAGGGGGAGCTGTTTTTT. It encodes CASSPRGLEGELFF. J is TRBJ2-2 and V is TRBV7-2, with TRBD2 matching over 7 bases. The junction had 9 bases not matched to a gene; V was cut back by 6 bases and J by 8 bases. The CDR3 runs 14 residues. CDR1 is SGHTA, CDR2 FQGNSA, per germline.

V usage is TRBV4-3 and J usage is TRBJ2-5; D unclear. With 0 bases removed from V and 7 bases from J, the gap between germline ends came to 15 bases. The CDR3 is 15 amino acids. Germline lookup yields CDR1 LGHNA and CDR2 YSLEER. The CDR3 DNA sequence: TGCGCCAGCAGCCAAGAGGGTATCGGGTCCGGGACCCAGTACTTC. Its translation: CASSQEGIGSGTQYF.

This clone appeared once. The CDR3 is CASSRGTSGVLPYNEQFF. DNA for the CDR3: TGTGCCAGCAGCCGGGGGACTAGCGGGGTGCTACCCTACAATGAGCAGTTCTTC. The gene calls are TRBV7-6 and TRBJ2-1; 13 nucleotides line up with TRBD2. Per germline, CDR1 SGHVS and CDR2 FNYEAQ. The CDR3 length is 18 residues. V dropped 5 bases and J dropped 2; count of bases not matched to a gene: 9.

The chain has TRBV2 and TRBJ2-6; D call uncertain. Germline V gene sequence: CDR1 SNHLY, CDR2 FYNNEI. The CDR3 has 14 amino acids. Trimming left V 2 bases short and J 0 bases short, with 2 bases between. CDR3 amino acids: CASSENSGANVLTF. CDR3 in DNA: TGTGCCAGCAGTGAAAACTCTGGGGCCAACGTCCTGACTTTC. The whole variable domain, remainder taken from reference TRBV2 and TRBJ2-6, is EPEVTQTPSHQVTQMGQEVILRCVPISNHLYFYWYRQILGQKVEFLVSFYNNEISEKSEIFDDQFSVERPDGSNFTLKIRSTKLEDSAMYFCASSENSGANVLTFGAGSRLTVL.

The rearrangement links TRBV5-1 to TRBJ2-3; a weak D match, TRBD2 (6 bases). Trimming stripped 1 base from V and 9 bases from J, with 15 bases between. This CDR3 has 14 amino acids. CDR1 is SGHRS, CDR2 YFSETQ, per germline. CDR3 loop: CASSLTSGWDTQYF. Written as DNA, the CDR3 is TGCGCCAGCAGCTTGACGAGCGGGTGGGACACGCAGTATTTT.

This clone was recorded only once. The chain has TRBV4-2 and TRBJ2-3; 12 nucleotides align to TRBD2. The CDR3 contains 14 residues. Trimming removed 5 bases from V and 8 bases from J; junction bases left unmatched: 5. CDR1 and CDR2 (germline): LGHNA, YNFKEQ. The CDR3, as DNA: TGTGCCAGCAGCTATGGACTAGCGGGAACTACGCAGTATTTT. It codes for CASSYGLAGTTQYF.

This clone is a singleton in its sample. The rearrangement uses TRBV5-1 and TRBJ1-2, with TRBD1 as a possible D gene (6 bases). The CDR3 is 14 amino acids. Deletions cut 4 bases from V and 2 bases from J, with 12 bases between. Germline V CDR1 and CDR2: SGHRS, YFSETQ. This CDR3 reads CASSLGTQNYGYTF. DNA of the CDR3: TGCGCCAGCAGCCTTGGGACACAGAACTATGGCTACACCTTC.

The chain combines TRBV7-9 with TRBJ1-2; weak D call: TRBD1 (5 bases). V was pared by 6 bases and J by 6 bases, with 20 bases between. CDR3 size: 15 residues. Germline CDR1 is SEHNR and CDR2 is FQNEAQ (reference sequence). CDR3 nucleotide sequence: TGTGCCAGCAGTTCCCTGGGCAGGGTAAGGGATGGCTACACCTTC. This sequence encodes CASSSLGRVRDGYTF. Using reference TRBV7-9 and TRBJ1-2 for the parts outside the CDR3, the full variable domain is DTGVSQNPRHKITKRGQNVTFRCDPISEHNRLYWYRQTLGQGPEFLTYFQNEAQLEKSRLLSDRFSAERPKGSFSTLEIQRTEQGDSAMYLCASSSLGRVRDGYTFGSGTRLTVV.

The rearrangement joins TRBV18 to TRBJ1-2; D is perhaps TRBD1 (6 bases). V lost 0 bases, J lost 0 bases, and 14 bases lay in between. Germline CDR1 is KGHSH and CDR2 is LQKENI. The CDR3 has 17 amino acids. The CDR3 here is CASSPPAGELANYGYTF. In DNA, the CDR3 is TGTGCCAGCTCACCACCGGCAGGGGAGTTAGCTAACTATGGCTACACCTTC.

This clone was found once. The V and J genes are TRBV5-5 and TRBJ1-1, with a tentative D call TRBD1 (5 bases). Germline loops: CDR1 SGHKS, CDR2 YYEKEE (reference sequence). The CDR3 consists of 18 residues. V was pared by 0 bases and J by 3 bases, with 21 bases between. CDR3 in DNA: TGTGCCAGCAGCTTGGGTATCCAGGGTCTTCCTTTCGACACTGAAGCTTTCTTT. This translates into CASSLGIQGLPFDTEAFF.

V gene TRBV18 combines with J gene TRBJ1-1; D is undetermined. The V end was cut by 1 base, the J end by 0 bases, with 6 bases between. Per the germline V gene, CDR1 is KGHSH and CDR2 is LQKENI. The CDR3 is 14 residues long. The CDR3 coding sequence is TGTGCCAGCTCACCACTTACGATGAACACTGAAGCTTTCTTT. As protein: CASSPLTMNTEAFF.

This chain uses TRBV5-4 with TRBJ1-2; possible D gene TRBD1, 5 bases. The V and J ends lost 4 bases and 1 base respectively, with 14 bases between them. The length of the CDR3 is 15 residues. CDR1 is SGHNT, CDR2 YYREEE, per germline (reference sequence). In DNA, the CDR3 is TGTGCCAGCAGCCGCAGGGTAGTGGGTAACTATGGCTACACCTTC. It encodes CASSRRVVGNYGYTF.

This rearrangement joins TRBV29-1 to TRBJ2-7; D uncertain. CDR1 is SQVTM and CDR2 is ANQGSEA in the germline V gene. This CDR3 is 13 amino acids long. V was clipped by 6 bases and J by 1 base, with 13 bases between them. As DNA, the CDR3 is TGCAGCGTCCGACAAGCTTTATCCTACGAGCAGTACTTC. It yields the protein CSVRQALSYEQYF.

The rearrangement links TRBV29-1 to TRBJ1-4; D is unresolved. The CDR3 sequence is 11 residues long. The V gene lost 5 bases and the J gene lost 7 bases, with 8 bases spanning the gap. Germline CDR1 is SQVTM and CDR2 is ANQGSEA. DNA of the CDR3: TGCAGCGTTCCAAAGGGTGAAAAACTGTTTTTT. It specifies CSVPKGEKLFF.

This chain connects TRBV5-1 to TRBJ2-4; weak D call: TRBD1 (5 bases). Trimming took 0 bases from V and 1 from J, leaving 11 bases between them. The CDR3 sequence is 16 residues long. Germline V CDR1 and CDR2: SGHRS, YFSETQ. CDR3 protein: CASSLGGERAKNIQYF. The CDR3 DNA reads TGCGCCAGCAGCTTGGGGGGCGAACGGGCCAAAAACATTCAGTACTTC.

The gene calls are TRBV12-5 and TRBJ2-5, with 7 bases fitting TRBD1. The CDR3 is made up of 13 amino acids. The J segment lost 1 base and the V segment lost 9 bases, leaving 5 bases of the junction unmatched. Germline V gene data show CDR1 as LGHNT and CDR2 as FRNRAP. CDR3 DNA sequence: TGTGCTAGGGGGACAGTCCTCCAAGAGACCCAGTACTTC. Residues: CARGTVLQETQYF.

The rearrangement links TRBV27 to TRBJ1-5; no clear D. The CDR3 runs 14 residues. Germline lookup yields CDR1 MNHEY and CDR2 SMNVEV (reference sequence). Trimming removed 5 bases from V and 1 base from J, with 9 bases in between. The CDR3 DNA follows: TGTGCCAGCAGTCTCGTGGGGAGCAATCAGCCCCAGCATTTT. It codes for CASSLVGSNQPQHF.